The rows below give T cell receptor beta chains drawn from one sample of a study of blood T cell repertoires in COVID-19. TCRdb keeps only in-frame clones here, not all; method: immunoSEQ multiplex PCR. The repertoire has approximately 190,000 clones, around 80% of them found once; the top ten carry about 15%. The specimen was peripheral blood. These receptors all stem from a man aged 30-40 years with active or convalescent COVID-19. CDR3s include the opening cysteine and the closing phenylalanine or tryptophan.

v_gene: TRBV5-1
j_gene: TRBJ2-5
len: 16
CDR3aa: CASSWTGPYFQETQYF

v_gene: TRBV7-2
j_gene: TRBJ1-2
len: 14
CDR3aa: CASSDRGLTGGYTF

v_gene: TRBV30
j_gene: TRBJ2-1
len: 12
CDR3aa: CAWSVTSGEQFF

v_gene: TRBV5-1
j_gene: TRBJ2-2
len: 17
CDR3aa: CASSLDPGGSGRGELFF

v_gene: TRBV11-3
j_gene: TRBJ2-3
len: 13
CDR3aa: CASAREATDTQYF

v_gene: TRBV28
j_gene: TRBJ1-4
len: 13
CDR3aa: CASSLIRGEKLFF

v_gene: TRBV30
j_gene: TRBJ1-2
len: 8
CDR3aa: CAWKEHTF

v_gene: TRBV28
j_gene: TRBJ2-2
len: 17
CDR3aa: CASSLPDGGVNTGELFF

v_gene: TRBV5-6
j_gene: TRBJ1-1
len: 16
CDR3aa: CASSRSSAGGFTEAFF

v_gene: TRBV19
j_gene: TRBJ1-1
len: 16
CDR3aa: CASIPEGGLRNTEAFF

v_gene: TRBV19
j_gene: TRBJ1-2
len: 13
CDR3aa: CASSPGQIYGYTF

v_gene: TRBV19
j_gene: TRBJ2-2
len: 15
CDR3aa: CASTLDPGFGEELFF

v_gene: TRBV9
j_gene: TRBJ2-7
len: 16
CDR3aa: CASSVEGLAGPYEQYF